The 4 T cell receptor beta chains presented below share a single source sample, sequenced in a study of T cells expressing NK-cell markers. Each CDR3 protein gets one entry in TCRdb, which reprocessed the 5' RACE reads and gives no DNA. Its table lists roughly 170,000 distinct CDR3 sequences. Sequenced input: blood T cells: a sorted CD56 or NKG2C T cell subset, CD4+ or CD8+ T cells, or bulk PBMC T cells (not recorded which). Receptors originate from a woman between 18 and 75 years old in good health.

V is TRBV6-6 and J is TRBJ2-7; as DNA is missing, the TRBD1 call by TCRdb cannot be tested. This CDR3 contains 13 residues. Germline CDR1 and CDR2: MNHNY and SVGAGI (reference sequence). The CDR3 loop reads CASSRRDTYEQYF.

The rearrangement joins TRBV2 to TRBJ1-1. The CDR3 runs 13 residues. CDR1 is SNHLY, CDR2 FYNNEI, per germline. CDR3: CASSWTGNTEAFF.

The CDR3 spells CSVVGHQNTEAFF. The chain carries TRBV29-1 and TRBJ1-1. CDR3 length: 13 residues. CDR1 SQVTM and CDR2 ANQGSEA come from the germline V gene.

The rearrangement links TRBV11-1 to TRBJ2-1; the TRBD1 assignment by TCRdb is unverifiable without DNA. The CDR3 totals 18 residues. Per the germline V gene, CDR1 is SGHAT and CDR2 is FQDESV (reference sequence). CDR3 region: CASSLTPPGQAMYNEQFF.